One T cell receptor (beta chain) is described in this entry. The antigen remains undetermined. This CDR3 contains 14 residues. V lost 4 bases and J 2 bases, leaving 10 bases between the germline ends. From germline, CDR1 is SGHRS and CDR2 YFSETQ. The data derive from a study of identical twins. With template switching, a universal primer site was added, and the cDNA carried unique molecular identifiers. One entry per CDR3 protein results from TCRdb running MiXCR on the 5' RACE reads. There are fewer than 250,000 distinct CDR3 sequences in the sample; less than 9.5% occur only once, and about 5% lies in the top ten. Study results and limitations: Beta out-of-frame sequences displayed a weaker excess of sharing between twins. Conclusions leaned on cross-sectional statistical analysis and did not track the same donors over time. Abundant cord blood beta clonotypes carried fewer insertions; memory repertoires showed none.

The chain has TRBV5-1 and TRBJ2-1; no firm D call. This clonotype was sampled from a woman aged 18-29 years in good health. Sequencing used memory (CD45RO+) T cells sorted from blood. The CDR3 sequence is CASSKQRPYNEQFF. In nucleotides, the CDR3 is TGCGCCAGCAGCAAACAGCGACCCTACAATGAGCAGTTCTTC.